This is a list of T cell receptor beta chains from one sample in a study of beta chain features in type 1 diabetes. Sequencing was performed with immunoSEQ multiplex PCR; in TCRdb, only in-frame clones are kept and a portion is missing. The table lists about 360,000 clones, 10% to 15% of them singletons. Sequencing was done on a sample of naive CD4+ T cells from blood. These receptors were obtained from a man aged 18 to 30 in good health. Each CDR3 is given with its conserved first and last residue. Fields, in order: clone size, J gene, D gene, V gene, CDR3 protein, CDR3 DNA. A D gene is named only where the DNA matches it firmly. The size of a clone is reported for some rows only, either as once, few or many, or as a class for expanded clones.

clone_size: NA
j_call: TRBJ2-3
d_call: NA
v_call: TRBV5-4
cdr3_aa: CASSQGQSSTDTQYF
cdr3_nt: TGTGCCAGCAGCCAAGGACAGTCTAGCACAGATACGCAGTATTTT

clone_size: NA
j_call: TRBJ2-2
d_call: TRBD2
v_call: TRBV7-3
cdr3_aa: CASSILAGNTGELFF
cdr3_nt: TGTGCCAGCAGCATACTAGCGGGGAACACCGGGGAGCTGTTTTTT

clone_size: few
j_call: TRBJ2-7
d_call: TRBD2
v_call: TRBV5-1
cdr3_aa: CASSPGTSGRAAEQYF
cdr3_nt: TGCGCCAGCAGCCCCGGGACTAGCGGGAGGGCCGCCGAGCAGTACTTC

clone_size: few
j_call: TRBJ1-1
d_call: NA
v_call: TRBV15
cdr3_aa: CATSRGLTLGNTEAFF
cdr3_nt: TGTGCCACCAGCAGGGGCCTGACACTGGGGAACACTGAAGCTTTCTTT

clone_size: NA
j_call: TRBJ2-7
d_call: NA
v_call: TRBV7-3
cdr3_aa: CASSPFGDNQYEQYF
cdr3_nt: TGTGCCAGCAGCCCCTTTGGGGACAACCAATACGAGCAGTACTTC

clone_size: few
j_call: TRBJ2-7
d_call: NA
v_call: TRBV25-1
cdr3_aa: CASSPERGIPDEQYF
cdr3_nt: TGTGCCAGCAGTCCCGAAAGGGGGATTCCGGACGAGCAGTACTTC

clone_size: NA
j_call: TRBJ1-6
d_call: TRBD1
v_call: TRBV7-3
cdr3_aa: CASSLMAGGNSPLHF
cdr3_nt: TGTGCCAGCAGCTTAATGGCAGGGGGTAATTCACCCCTCCACTTT

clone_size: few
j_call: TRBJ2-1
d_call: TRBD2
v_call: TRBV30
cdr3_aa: CAWRVAGGPHEQFF
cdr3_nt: TGTGCCTGGAGAGTAGCGGGGGGGCCCCATGAGCAGTTCTTC

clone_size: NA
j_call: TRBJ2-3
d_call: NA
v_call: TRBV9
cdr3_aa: CASSERSSDTQYF
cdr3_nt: TGTGCCAGCAGCGAAAGGAGTTCAGATACGCAGTATTTT

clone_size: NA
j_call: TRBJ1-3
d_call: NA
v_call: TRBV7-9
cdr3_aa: CASSLGEWFGNTIYF
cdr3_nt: TGTGCCAGCAGCCTCGGGGAATGGTTCGGAAACACCATATATTTT

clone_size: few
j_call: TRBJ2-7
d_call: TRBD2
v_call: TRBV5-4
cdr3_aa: CASSMGGLAGRKGLYEQYF
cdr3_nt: TGTGCCAGCAGCATGGGGGGACTAGCGGGACGGAAAGGATTGTACGAGCAGTACTTC

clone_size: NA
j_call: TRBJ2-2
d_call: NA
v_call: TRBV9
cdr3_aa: CASSPRESRELFF
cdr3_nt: TGTGCCAGCAGCCCCCGGGAGAGCCGGGAGCTGTTTTTT

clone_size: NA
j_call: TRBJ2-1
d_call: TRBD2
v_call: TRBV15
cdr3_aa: CATSRGLAGRYNEQFF
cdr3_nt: TGTGCCACCAGCAGAGGACTAGCGGGAAGATACAATGAGCAGTTCTTC

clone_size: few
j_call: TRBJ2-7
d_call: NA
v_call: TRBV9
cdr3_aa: CASSIADKYEQYF
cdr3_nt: TGTGCCAGCAGCATAGCCGACAAGTACGAGCAGTACTTC

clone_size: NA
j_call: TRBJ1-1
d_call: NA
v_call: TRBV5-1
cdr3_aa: CASSLEVRAGEAFF
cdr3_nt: TGCGCCAGCAGCTTGGAGGTCAGGGCAGGGGAAGCTTTCTTT

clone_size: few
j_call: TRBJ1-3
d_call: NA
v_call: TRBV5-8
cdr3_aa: CASSSPTGLLYF
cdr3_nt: TGTGCCAGCAGCTCGCCGACGGGACTCCTATATTTT

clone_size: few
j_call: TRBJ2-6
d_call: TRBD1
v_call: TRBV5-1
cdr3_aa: CASSFDRVGANVLTF
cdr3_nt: TGCGCCAGCAGCTTCGACAGGGTTGGGGCCAACGTCCTGACTTTC

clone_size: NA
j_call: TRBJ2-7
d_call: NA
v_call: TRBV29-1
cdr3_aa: CSVGVSYEQYF
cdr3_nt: TGCAGCGTTGGTGTCAGCTACGAGCAGTACTTC